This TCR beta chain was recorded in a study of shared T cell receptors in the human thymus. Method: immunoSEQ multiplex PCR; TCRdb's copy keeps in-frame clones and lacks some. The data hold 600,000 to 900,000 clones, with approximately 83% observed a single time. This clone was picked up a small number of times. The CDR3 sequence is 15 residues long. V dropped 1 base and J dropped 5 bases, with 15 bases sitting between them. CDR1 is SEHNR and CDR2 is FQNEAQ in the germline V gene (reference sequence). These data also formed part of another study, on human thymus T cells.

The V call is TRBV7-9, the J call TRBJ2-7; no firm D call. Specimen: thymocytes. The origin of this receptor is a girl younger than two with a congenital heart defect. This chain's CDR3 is CASSLGSRPPNEQYF. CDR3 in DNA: TGTGCCAGCAGCTTAGGTAGCCGCCCACCAAACGAGCAGTACTTC.